This TCR beta chain was identified in a study of blood T cells in healthy people across ages. Using a J-beta primer mix together with a sample-barcoded 5' primer, a second PCR was run for roughly 7 to 12 cycles. TCRdb reanalysed the 5' RACE reads using MiXCR and keeps one entry per CDR3 protein. The sample lists 730,000 or so distinct CDR3 sequences, roughly 41% seen once, with 30% in the top ten. This clonotype has a count of ten or more. CDR3 length: 14 amino acids. The V and J ends lost 4 bases and 4 bases, in that order; junction bases with no gene match: 4. The germline gives CDR1 SGHTA, CDR2 FQGNSA.

The specimen sequenced was blood. This clonotype was sampled from a man older than 75 in good health. The chain is built from TRBV7-2 and TRBJ1-2; 9 nucleotides agree with TRBD1. The CDR3: CASSSRDRVYGYTF. Written as DNA, the CDR3 is TGTGCCAGCAGCTCCCGGGACAGGGTCTATGGCTACACCTTC.